What follows describes a single T cell receptor beta chain. The data are from a study of shared clonotypes between healthy human individuals. For the study at large: Researchers assigned three CD4 naive, three CD4 memory, two CD8 naive and one CD8 memory plate to each donor.

Sequencing used immunoSEQ multiplex PCR; TCRdb keeps in-frame clones, though not all of them. The sample includes hundreds of thousands of clones, almost 97% of them seen just once. Germline assignment: CDR1 SEHNR and CDR2 FQNEAQ (reference sequence). CDR3 length: 17 residues. J was trimmed by 1 base and V by 5 bases; bases with no gene match: 12. The chain recombines TRBV7-9 with TRBJ2-5; 8 nucleotides line up with TRBD1. The origin of this receptor is a woman between 25 and 40 years old in good health. Sample: naive CD4+ T cells sorted from blood. The subset is: CD45RA+ positively selected. The CDR3 region is CASSKGDRSFVQETQYF. CDR3 DNA sequence: TGTGCCAGCAGCAAGGGGGACAGGTCCTTCGTCCAAGAGACCCAGTACTTC. Looking up the rest from reference TRBV7-9 and TRBJ2-5 gives the full variable domain: DTGVSQNPRHKITKRGQNVTFRCDPISEHNRLYWYRQTLGQGPEFLTYFQNEAQLEKSRLLSDRFSAERPKGSFSTLEIQRTEQGDSAMYLCASSKGDRSFVQETQYFGPGTRLLVL.